Presented here are 31 T cell receptor beta chains from one specimen sequenced in a study of CD8 T cells in Susac syndrome (dated by TCRdb to between 2018 and 2020). Library preparation employed the immunoSEQ multiplex PCR assay. RNA was extracted using the RNeasy kit, and roughly 0.5 to 1 microgram was reverse transcribed with random hexamers. TCRdb reran the public reads through fastp at Q25 and MiXCR, keeping productive beta chains. When rows share a CDR3 protein, they turn into one entry using the most common DNA and genes. The table for this sample lists approximately 160,000 distinct CDR3 sequences; roughly 95% of them were counted only once. Clones ranked in the top ten supply about 0.095% of the sample. Sequenced sample: CD4+ T cells from PBMCs. Every receptor here comes from a human donor with multiple sclerosis.

The chain recombines TRBV30 with TRBJ1-4; the D is unclear. Germline V lookup: CDR1 GTSNPN, CDR2 SVGIG (reference sequence). V was clipped by 0 bases and J by 7 bases, with 6 bases between them. The CDR3 is 12 residues long. CDR3 DNA sequence: TGTGCCTGGAGTGTACCTGGTGAAAAACTGTTTTTT. Translating it yields CAWSVPGEKLFF. The whole variable domain, filled in from reference TRBV30 and TRBJ1-4, reads SQTIHQWPATLVQPVGSPLSLECTVEGTSNPNLYWYRQAAGRGLQLLFYSVGIGQISSEVPQNLSASRPQDRQFILSSKKLLLSDSGFYLCAWSVPGEKLFFGSGTQLSVL.

The chain joins TRBV6-5 to TRBJ2-7; possibly TRBD2 for D (6 bases). The CDR3 is 13 amino acids. CDR1 and CDR2 (germline): MNHEY, SVGAGI. V lost 6 bases, J lost 5 bases, and 14 bases lay in between. The CDR3 loop reads CASRGWRGNEQYF. DNA for the CDR3: TGTGCCAGCAGGGGTTGGAGGGGCAACGAGCAGTACTTC.

The DNA for the CDR3 is TGTGCCAGCAGCTTATCCGGGACAGACCACGAGCAGTACTTC. It yields the protein CASSLSGTDHEQYF. This chain connects TRBV7-6 to TRBJ2-7; TRBD1 agrees at 7 bases. The CDR3 extends over 14 amino acids. Trimming cost V 2 bases and J 5 bases; bases outside gene matches: 6. Germline lookup yields CDR1 SGHVS and CDR2 FNYEAQ.

The rearrangement links TRBV11-3 to TRBJ1-1; D is unclear. Per the germline V gene, CDR1 is SGHNT and CDR2 is YENEEA. Trimming removed 3 bases at V and 1 base at J, with 9 bases between. The CDR3 length is 14 residues. The CDR3 reads CASSFEVGNTEAFF. The CDR3 bases are TGTGCCAGCAGCTTTGAGGTGGGGAACACTGAAGCTTTCTTT.

The V gene is TRBV7-3, the J gene TRBJ2-7; D is uncertain. The CDR3 covers 13 residues. Trimming removed 0 bases from V and 6 bases from J, with 9 bases in between. Germline assignment: CDR1 SGHTA and CDR2 FQGTGA. The CDR3 here is CASSLTSSGEQYF. CDR3 nucleotide sequence: TGTGCCAGCAGCTTAACGTCTTCGGGCGAGCAGTACTTC.

The CDR3 nucleotides are TGTGCCTGGAGCAGGATCTCCTACAATGAGCAGTTCTTC. Protein sequence: CAWSRISYNEQFF. V and J are TRBV30 and TRBJ2-1; D not resolved. CDR1 is GTSNPN and CDR2 is SVGIG in the germline V gene (reference sequence). Trimming took off 3 bases at V and 0 bases at J, with 6 bases between the two ends. CDR3 length: 13 residues.

This clonotype was counted a few times. This CDR3 is CASSRQGSGANVLTF. DNA of the CDR3: TGTGCCAGCAGCCGACAGGGCTCTGGGGCCAACGTCCTGACTTTC. The chain is built from TRBV11-2 and TRBJ2-6, with TRBD1 matching 7 bases. Germline CDR1 SGHAT, CDR2 FQNNGV. Trimming took 5 bases from V and 0 from J; bases not matched to a gene: 1. CDR3 size: 15 residues.

V gene TRBV9 combines with J gene TRBJ2-5; 8 bases line up with TRBD1. CDR1 is SGDLS, CDR2 YYNGEE, per germline. With V trimmed by 4 bases and J by 2 bases, 7 bases remained unmatched. The CDR3 is 15 amino acids. The CDR3 reads CASSTQTGEQETQYF. CDR3 sequence (DNA): TGTGCCAGCAGCACCCAGACAGGGGAACAAGAGACCCAGTACTTC.

CDR3: CASSPGQGAYEQYF. The CDR3 nucleotides are TGTGCCAGCTCACCAGGACAGGGGGCATACGAGCAGTACTTC. The V gene is TRBV18, the J gene TRBJ2-7; 11 nucleotides match TRBD1. The CDR3 extends over 14 amino acids. Trimming removed 2 bases from V and 4 bases from J; junction bases left unmatched: 1. Germline CDR1 KGHSH, CDR2 LQKENI.

The chain combines TRBV4-3 with TRBJ1-1; perhaps TRBD1 as D (5 bases). V lost 3 bases and J lost 5, with 16 bases in between. Germline CDR1 LGHNA, CDR2 YSLEER. The CDR3 totals 15 residues. The DNA of the CDR3 is TGCGCCAGCAGCCAGGGAGGGGCGGGGATGACTGAAGCTTTCTTT. Its protein product is CASSQGGAGMTEAFF.

The rearrangement links TRBV2 to TRBJ2-2; 14 bases fit TRBD2. CDR1 is SNHLY and CDR2 is FYNNEI in the germline V gene. The junction had 6 bases not matched to a gene; V was cut back by 6 bases and J by 9 bases. The CDR3 runs 15 residues. The CDR3 sequence is CASRGTSGSRWELFF. The CDR3 DNA is TGTGCCAGCAGGGGGACTAGCGGGAGTAGGTGGGAGCTGTTTTTT.

The J gene is TRBJ2-7, the V gene TRBV2; 8 nucleotides match TRBD2. The junction had 5 bases not matched to a gene; V was cut back by 7 bases and J by 0 bases. The CDR3 sequence is 14 residues long. Germline values: CDR1 SNHLY, CDR2 FYNNEI. CDR3 DNA: TGTGCCAGCACGTCCGGGACTAGCTCCTACGAGCAGTACTTC. Translation gives CASTSGTSSYEQYF.

The rearrangement uses TRBV11-1 and TRBJ2-2; 7 bases match TRBD2. Germline V gives CDR1 SGHAT, CDR2 FQDESV (reference sequence). The ends lost 2 bases at V and 3 bases at J; junction bases unmatched: 3. The CDR3 totals 15 residues. CDR3 protein: CASSLRREYTGELFF. The CDR3 DNA is TGTGCCAGCAGCTTAAGGCGGGAGTACACCGGGGAGCTGTTTTTT. Looking up the rest from reference TRBV11-1 and TRBJ2-2 gives the full variable domain: EAEVAQSPRYKITEKSQAVAFWCDPISGHATLYWYRQILGQGPELLVQFQDESVVDDSQLPKDRFSAERLKGVDSTLKIQPAELGDSAMYLCASSLRREYTGELFFGEGSRLTVL.

This chain connects TRBV2 to TRBJ2-7; D is undetermined. The V gene lost 6 bases and the J gene lost 4 bases, with 16 bases spanning the gap. Germline V gene lookup returns CDR1 SNHLY and CDR2 FYNNEI. This CDR3 is built from 14 residues. The CDR3, as DNA: TGTGCCAGCAGATACGAGACTTATGGATACGAGCAGTACTTC. This sequence encodes CASRYETYGYEQYF.

DNA for the CDR3: TGTGCCAGCAAAAGTACACCGGGACAGGGAGATGGAGAAGCTTTCTTT. Translation gives CASKSTPGQGDGEAFF. The chain has TRBV12-3 or TRBV12-4 and TRBJ1-1; 9 nucleotides agree with TRBD1. V lost 7 bases to trimming and J lost 8 bases; unmatched junction nucleotides: 17. The CDR3 length is 16 residues.

The CDR3 coding sequence is TGTGCCAGCAGCCAAGAGGTCCTTGTCCGTGGGGAGCTGTTTTTT. The encoded protein is CASSQEVLVRGELFF. This chain uses TRBV4-2 with TRBJ2-2; D call uncertain. Germline V gives CDR1 LGHNA, CDR2 YNFKEQ. V shed 0 bases and J shed 8 bases, with 13 bases lying between them. The CDR3 loop spans 15 amino acids.

The chain's CDR3 is CASSGGGIWTDTQYF. CDR3 nucleotides: TGTGCCAGCAGCGGGGGCGGGATATGGACAGATACGCAGTATTTT. This chain joins TRBV3-1 and TRBJ2-3, with D possibly being TRBD1 or TRBD2 (6 bases each). Trimming cost V 5 bases and J 3 bases, with 15 bases left between them. Germline V gene lookup returns CDR1 LGHDT and CDR2 YNNKEL (reference sequence). The CDR3 is made up of 15 amino acids.

This chain connects TRBV6-2 or TRBV6-3 to TRBJ2-1; TRBD2 matches 8 bases. Germline lookup yields CDR1 MNHEY and CDR2 SVGEGT. There are 17 residues in the CDR3. Trimming at V came to 7 bases and at J to 1 base, leaving 12 bases not matched to a gene. CDR3 DNA sequence: TGTGCCAGCAAAAAAGCGGGAGCGCCACGGTCCTACAATGAGCAGTTCTTC. It translates to CASKKAGAPRSYNEQFF.

This clonotype was recorded only once. This sequence joins TRBV7-2 and TRBJ1-5; D is uncertain. Germline values: CDR1 SGHTA, CDR2 FQGNSA. Trimming stripped 5 bases from V and 5 bases from J, with 13 bases between. This CDR3 is built from 14 residues. As DNA, the CDR3 is TGTGCCAGCAGCCCTCACCGGCAGTATCAGCCCCAGCATTTT. It encodes CASSPHRQYQPQHF.

This chain joins TRBV18 and TRBJ1-2, with 7 positions matching TRBD1. Trimming at V came to 3 bases and at J to 7 bases, leaving 14 bases not matched to a gene. The CDR3 length is 16 residues. The germline CDR1 and CDR2 sequences are KGHSH and LQKENI. DNA of the CDR3: TGTGCCAGCTCACCGCCGGGACAGAACCCCTCAGTTGGCTACACCTTC. This sequence encodes CASSPPGQNPSVGYTF.

The rearrangement joins TRBV12-3 or TRBV12-4 to TRBJ2-1, with D perhaps assigned TRBD1 or TRBD2 (5 bases each). The CDR3 covers 13 residues. Between the trimmed V and J ends, which lost 6 bases and 10 bases, there was a span of 16 bases. The CDR3 sequence is CASSPGTEREQFF. Written as DNA, the CDR3 is TGTGCCAGCAGCCCGGGGACCGAGAGGGAGCAGTTCTTC.

The chain links TRBV25-1 to TRBJ2-3; perhaps TRBD1 as D (5 bases). Between the trimmed V and J ends, which lost 1 base and 0 bases, there was a span of 5 bases. This CDR3 has 14 residues. Germline CDR1 reads MGHDK; CDR2 reads SYGVNS. The DNA for the CDR3 is TGTGCCAGCAGTGAATCAGGGAGCACAGATACGCAGTATTTT. Translation: CASSESGSTDTQYF.

This clonotype was seen more than once but under ten times. The CDR3: CSVVGPISYEQYF. CDR3 coding DNA: TGCAGCGTTGTCGGACCCATCTCCTACGAGCAGTACTTC. This chain connects TRBV29-1 to TRBJ2-7; D gene ambiguous. The CDR3 has 13 amino acids. V lost 4 bases to trimming and J lost 0 bases, with 10 bases between them. Germline CDR1 reads SQVTM; CDR2 reads ANQGSEA.

The V call is TRBV9, the J call TRBJ2-7, with TRBD2 identical over 11 bases. The length of the CDR3 is 14 residues. CDR1 is SGDLS and CDR2 is YYNGEE in the germline V gene. V shed 3 bases and J 5 bases; nucleotides not matched to a gene: 4. CDR3 in DNA: TGTGCCAGCAGCGGGGGACTAGCGGACAACGAGCAGTACTTC. It translates to CASSGGLADNEQYF.

The rearrangement links TRBV19 to TRBJ1-5; the D is unclear. V lost 1 base to trimming and J lost 7 bases, with 11 bases between them. The germline V gene encodes CDR1 LNHDA and CDR2 SQIVND (reference sequence). The CDR3 has 14 residues. The CDR3 sequence is CASSIVGRSQPQHF. CDR3 sequence (DNA): TGTGCCAGTAGTATAGTGGGCAGGAGCCAGCCCCAGCATTTT.

This clonotype was observed once. The gene calls are TRBV15 and TRBJ2-7, with a weak D call TRBD1 (5 bases). Trimming left V 0 bases short and J 0 bases short, with 9 bases between. Germline V gene data show CDR1 as LNHNV and CDR2 as YYDKDF (reference sequence). CDR3 length: 15 amino acids. The CDR3 nucleotides read TGTGCCACCAGCAGAGATCTCCAGGGCTCCTACGAGCAGTACTTC. It codes for CATSRDLQGSYEQYF.

The chain combines TRBV5-4 with TRBJ1-2; D may be TRBD1 (5 bases). Germline V gene lookup returns CDR1 SGHNT and CDR2 YYREEE (reference sequence). The CDR3 length is 18 residues. V lost 4 bases to trimming and J lost 4 bases, with 26 bases between them. CDR3 protein: CASSEAPYRWDRTYGYTF. The CDR3 DNA is TGTGCCAGCAGCGAGGCGCCCTACCGGTGGGACCGAACCTATGGCTACACCTTC.

This chain connects TRBV20-1 to TRBJ2-2; no clear D. The CDR3 spans 14 residues. Germline CDR1 and CDR2: DFQATT and SNEGSKA (reference sequence). The V gene lost 5 bases and the J gene lost 4 bases, with 14 bases spanning the gap. For the CDR3, the DNA is TGCAGTGCTTCTCGTGAAGGTGGCACCGGGGAGCTGTTTTTT. Translation gives CSASREGGTGELFF.

This chain joins TRBV30 and TRBJ2-1; either TRBD1 or TRBD2 may supply D (5 bases each). The CDR3 extends over 11 amino acids. Trimming took 3 bases from V and 9 from J, leaving 9 bases between them. Germline V gene sequence: CDR1 GTSNPN, CDR2 SVGIG (reference sequence). In DNA form, the CDR3 reads TGTGCCTGGAGGGTGGGGGTTGAGCAGTTCTTC. This codes for CAWRVGVEQFF.

The chain is built from TRBV12-5 and TRBJ1-5, with D possibly matching TRBD1 (5 bases). V lost 0 bases and J 0 bases, leaving 12 bases between the germline ends. The CDR3 spans 17 residues. Germline values: CDR1 LGHNT, CDR2 FRNRAP. The CDR3 bases are TGTGCTAGTGGTTTGGTAAGGCAGGGTTTTAGCAATCAGCCCCAGCATTTT. Translation gives CASGLVRQGFSNQPQHF.

V and J are TRBV5-1 and TRBJ2-6; D unclear. CDR1 and CDR2 (germline): SGHRS, YFSETQ. This CDR3 region has 15 residues. V was cut by 4 bases and J by 0 bases, with 8 bases left in between. CDR3 sequence reads: CASSPGSSGANVLTF. CDR3 DNA: TGCGCCAGCAGCCCCGGTTCCTCTGGGGCCAACGTCCTGACTTTC.